These T cell receptor beta chains were read from a single sample in a study of Ad26.COV2.S vaccination and SARS-CoV-2 variants. Some clones are missing from TCRdb's copy, which holds only in-frame ones; the method was immunoSEQ multiplex PCR. The repertoire holds more than 150,000 clones, with approximately 90% as singletons. The sequences come from peripheral blood, collected after recovery from COVID-19. These receptors were obtained from a human donor who had recovered from COVID-19. Both conserved end residues are part of each CDR3. The D gene is left open where the match is weak.

v_gene: TRBV27
d_gene: .
j_gene: TRBJ2-1
CDR3aa: CASTERGSSYNEQFF

v_gene: TRBV9
d_gene: .
j_gene: TRBJ1-1
CDR3aa: CASSPRGVTEAFF

v_gene: TRBV19
d_gene: .
j_gene: TRBJ1-5
CDR3aa: CASSSEGPSNQPQHF

v_gene: TRBV6-1
d_gene: TRBD1
j_gene: TRBJ1-1
CDR3aa: CASSDWTGTLNTEAFF

v_gene: TRBV7-5
d_gene: .
j_gene: TRBJ2-7
CDR3aa: CARSSRTGSDYEQYF

v_gene: TRBV18
d_gene: .
j_gene: TRBJ1-2
CDR3aa: CASSPIEGEGDGYTF

v_gene: TRBV3-1/TRBV3-2
d_gene: .
j_gene: TRBJ2-1
CDR3aa: CASSQDWYGVIF

v_gene: TRBV7-9
d_gene: .
j_gene: TRBJ2-5
CDR3aa: CASSLDGTNRGAQETQYF

v_gene: TRBV6-1
d_gene: .
j_gene: TRBJ1-5
CDR3aa: CASSERGVRQPQHF

v_gene: TRBV4-1
d_gene: .
j_gene: TRBJ2-2
CDR3aa: CASSQERDTGELFF

v_gene: TRBV29-1
d_gene: TRBD2
j_gene: TRBJ2-7
CDR3aa: CSVLGTSGTSYEQYF

v_gene: TRBV27
d_gene: TRBD2
j_gene: TRBJ2-3
CDR3aa: CASKGLADITDTQYF

v_gene: TRBV2
d_gene: .
j_gene: TRBJ1-5
CDR3aa: CASRVGGESNQPQHF

v_gene: TRBV30
d_gene: .
j_gene: TRBJ1-3
CDR3aa: CLGARAGNTIYF

v_gene: TRBV6-1
d_gene: .
j_gene: TRBJ2-7
CDR3aa: CASSEAGLGSYEQYF

v_gene: TRBV5-1
d_gene: .
j_gene: TRBJ2-5
CDR3aa: CASSSGFQETQYF

v_gene: TRBV7-8
d_gene: TRBD2
j_gene: TRBJ2-7
CDR3aa: CASSSRGGSYEQYF

v_gene: TRBV10-3
d_gene: TRBD1
j_gene: TRBJ2-1
CDR3aa: CAISDSGQYNEQFF

v_gene: TRBV5-1
d_gene: TRBD1
j_gene: TRBJ2-7
CDR3aa: CASSLGQGTFSYEQYF

v_gene: TRBV6-1
d_gene: TRBD2
j_gene: TRBJ2-1
CDR3aa: CASSERTSGSLSEQFF

v_gene: TRBV4-1
d_gene: TRBD2
j_gene: TRBJ2-7
CDR3aa: CASSQDMGRGFSYEQYF

v_gene: TRBV5-1
d_gene: .
j_gene: TRBJ2-7
CDR3aa: CASSGQWGSYEQYF

v_gene: TRBV20-1
d_gene: .
j_gene: TRBJ1-2
CDR3aa: CSASEGGDYGYTF

v_gene: TRBV10-3
d_gene: .
j_gene: TRBJ1-1
CDR3aa: CAISGWGGALNTEAFF